Below, one T cell receptor (beta chain) is given with its context. The antigen remains undetermined. Germline V gene sequence: CDR1 SGHRS, CDR2 YFSETQ. Germline trimming cut 1 base from V and 9 bases from J; bases unmatched to any gene: 5. The CDR3 contains 15 residues. Unique molecular identifiers were carried by the TCR beta cDNA libraries. TCRdb reanalysed the PCR reads using MiXCR and keeps one entry per CDR3 protein. The sample yields roughly 540,000 distinct CDR3 sequences, roughly 34% seen once. The data belong to a study of post-analysis software for immune sequencing data. General study findings and limits: Patients used a few TRBV segments, including TRBV5-6, TRBV5-1 and TRBV20-1, more often than controls.

The sample was blood. J is TRBJ1-6 and V is TRBV5-1; TRBD1 matches at 9 bases. The sequence was collected from a girl aged 2-17 years with multiple sclerosis. CDR3 region: CASSLKGQGGSPLHF. The CDR3 DNA sequence: TGCGCCAGCAGCTTGAAGGGACAGGGAGGTTCACCCCTCCACTTT.